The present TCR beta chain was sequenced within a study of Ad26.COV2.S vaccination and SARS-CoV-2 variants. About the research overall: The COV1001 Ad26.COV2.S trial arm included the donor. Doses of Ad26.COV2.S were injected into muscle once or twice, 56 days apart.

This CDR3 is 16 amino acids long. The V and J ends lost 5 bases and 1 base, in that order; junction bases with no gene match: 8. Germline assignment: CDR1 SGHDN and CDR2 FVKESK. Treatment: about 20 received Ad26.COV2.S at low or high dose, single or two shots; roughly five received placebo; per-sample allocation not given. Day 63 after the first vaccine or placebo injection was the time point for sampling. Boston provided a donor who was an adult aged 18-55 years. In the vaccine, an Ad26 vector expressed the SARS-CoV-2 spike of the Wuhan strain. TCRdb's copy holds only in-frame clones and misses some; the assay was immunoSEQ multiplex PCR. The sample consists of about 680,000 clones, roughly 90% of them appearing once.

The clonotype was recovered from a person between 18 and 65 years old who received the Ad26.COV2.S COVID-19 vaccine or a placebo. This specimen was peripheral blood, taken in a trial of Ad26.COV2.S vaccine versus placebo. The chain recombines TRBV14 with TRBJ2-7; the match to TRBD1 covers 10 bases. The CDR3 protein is CASSAGRQGASYEQYF. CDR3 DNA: TGTGCCAGCAGCGCAGGTAGACAGGGGGCGTCCTACGAGCAGTACTTC.